Each of the 28 T cell receptor beta chains below was sequenced from the same sample in a study of memory CD4+ T cells and cytomegalovirus serostatus. The sort gate was single viable CD3+CD4+CD8-CD45RO+ cells for memory CD4+ T cells. Some clones are missing from TCRdb's copy, which holds only in-frame ones; the method was immunoSEQ multiplex PCR. The table includes 40,000 to 55,000 clones, approximately 82% detected once. Sequenced: memory CD4+ T cells from blood. These receptors originate from an adult in good health and CMV-seropositive.

The chain joins TRBV11-2 to TRBJ1-4; D is uncertain. The CDR3 contains 12 residues. Per germline, CDR1 SGHAT and CDR2 FQNNGV. The V and J ends lost 6 bases and 6 bases respectively, with 8 bases between them. This CDR3 reads CASRGSDEKLFF. The CDR3 nucleotides are TGTGCCAGCAGGGGCTCTGATGAAAAACTGTTTTTT.

The J gene is TRBJ1-4, the V gene TRBV7-9; TRBD1 matches at 7 bases. This CDR3 is 17 amino acids long. CDR1 SEHNR and CDR2 FQNEAQ come from the germline V gene (reference sequence). V was pared by 1 base and J by 8 bases, with 13 bases of the junction left unmatched. In DNA form, the CDR3 reads TGTGCCAGCAGCTTAGGAAGTTCGGCAGGGGGAGGAGAAAAACTGTTTTTT. It specifies CASSLGSSAGGGEKLFF.

The rearrangement links TRBV11-1 to TRBJ2-1; 8 bases align to TRBD2. Germline lookup yields CDR1 SGHAT and CDR2 FQDESV (reference sequence). CDR3 length: 14 amino acids. Losses at the gene ends were 2 bases for V and 7 bases for J; bases not matched to a gene: 4. CDR3 bases: TGTGCCAGCAGCTTACTCCCGGGAGGGAATGAGCAGTTCTTC. This encodes CASSLLPGGNEQFF. Variable domain in full (rest from reference TRBV11-1 and TRBJ2-1): EAEVAQSPRYKITEKSQAVAFWCDPISGHATLYWYRQILGQGPELLVQFQDESVVDDSQLPKDRFSAERLKGVDSTLKIQPAELGDSAMYLCASSLLPGGNEQFFGPGTRLTVL.

The chain employs TRBV2 and TRBJ1-2; 7 bases are shared with TRBD1. The germline V gene has CDR1 SNHLY and CDR2 FYNNEI. The junction had 8 bases not matched to a gene; V was cut back by 6 bases and J by 4 bases. This CDR3 has 14 amino acids. Here the CDR3 reads CASSGTGTVYGYTF. CDR3 coding DNA: TGTGCCAGCAGCGGAACCGGGACAGTCTATGGCTACACCTTC.

This clone came up once. The chain employs TRBV5-5 and TRBJ2-7, with D maybe TRBD1 (6 bases). V shed 4 bases and J shed 3 bases, with 17 bases lying between them. Germline loops: CDR1 SGHKS, CDR2 YYEKEE (reference sequence). The CDR3 extends over 15 amino acids. This CDR3 is CASSTSTGPVYEQYF. CDR3 bases: TGTGCCAGCAGCACTTCGACAGGTCCGGTCTACGAGCAGTACTTC.

This chain joins TRBV5-6 and TRBJ2-3, with D maybe TRBD2 (5 bases). Trimming left V 3 bases short and J 1 base short, with 15 bases between. The CDR3 runs to 16 residues. The germline V gene has CDR1 SGHDT and CDR2 YYEEEE. The CDR3: CASSSRLRRGTDTQYF. The CDR3 region has the DNA TGTGCCAGCAGCTCCAGACTTAGGCGGGGCACAGATACGCAGTATTTT.

The chain couples TRBV7-8 to TRBJ2-7, with TRBD1 as a possible D gene (6 bases). Germline CDR1 reads SGHVS; CDR2 reads FQNEAQ. Between the trimmed V and J ends, which lost 5 bases and 2 bases, there was a span of 19 bases. This CDR3 region has 16 residues. The CDR3 coding sequence is TGTGCCAGCAGCCTACAGGGCTGGGGCAGCACCTACGAGCAGTACTTC. It codes for CASSLQGWGSTYEQYF. Looking up the rest from reference TRBV7-8 and TRBJ2-7 gives the full variable domain: GAGVSQSPRYKVAKRGQDVALRCDPISGHVSLFWYQQALGQGPEFLTYFQNEAQLDKSGLPSDRFFAERPEGSVSTLKIQRTQQEDSAVYLCASSLQGWGSTYEQYFGPGTRLTVT.

The chain uses TRBV9 and TRBJ2-1, with D hard to call. Germline V CDR1 and CDR2: SGDLS, YYNGEE. The CDR3 totals 16 residues. V was clipped by 0 bases and J by 5 bases, with 15 bases between them. The CDR3 here is CASSVGSVPENNEQFF. The CDR3 DNA sequence: TGTGCCAGCAGCGTAGGAAGCGTTCCAGAAAACAATGAGCAGTTCTTC.

The rearrangement links TRBV2 to TRBJ1-5; unclear D gene. With 1 base removed from V and 3 bases from J, the gap between germline ends came to 4 bases. From germline, CDR1 is SNHLY and CDR2 FYNNEI. CDR3 length: 13 residues. CDR3 in amino acids: CASSEGVNQPQHF. CDR3 in DNA: TGTGCCAGCAGTGAAGGGGTCAATCAGCCCCAGCATTTT.

J is TRBJ2-7 and V is TRBV13; D is unclear. Trimming cost V 6 bases and J 0 bases, with 6 bases left between them. Germline CDR1 PRHDT, CDR2 FYEKMQ (reference sequence). The CDR3 consists of 12 residues. CDR3 amino acids: CASSHTSYEQYF. CDR3 bases: TGTGCCAGCAGTCACACCTCCTACGAGCAGTACTTC.

On this clone: The junction departs from germline at one end; a sequencing error may be responsible. The chain has TRBV5-6 and TRBJ2-7, with TRBD2 matching 11 bases. CDR1 is SGHDT and CDR2 is YYEEEE in the germline V gene. The CDR3 is 16 residues long. In DNA, the CDR3 is TGTGCCAGCAGCAAACTACCGGGACTAGCGGCGGGAGCGGCGAACTTC. Its translation is CASSKLPGLAAGAANF.

This clone was picked up a small number of times. The rearrangement links TRBV7-2 to TRBJ2-1; D is possibly TRBD1 (6 bases). The CDR3 contains 16 residues. Germline-derived CDR1 and CDR2 are SGHTA and FQGNSA. The V and J ends lost 2 bases and 0 bases respectively, with 11 bases between them. The CDR3 DNA follows: TGTGCCAGCAGCTTACAAGGACAGAGCTCCTACAATGAGCAGTTCTTC. Encoded protein: CASSLQGQSSYNEQFF.

The CDR3, as DNA: TGCAGCTCCCGGACTGGGCTCTATGGCTACACCTTC. Translation gives CSSRTGLYGYTF. The genes are TRBV29-1 and TRBJ1-2; no reliable D call. The CDR3 has 12 residues. Germline CDR1 is SQVTM and CDR2 is ANQGSEA. V lost 8 bases to trimming and J lost 4 bases, with 14 bases between them.

This chain links TRBV6-1 with TRBJ2-5; D unclear. The CDR3 runs to 13 residues. Trimming pared 2 bases from V and 2 bases from J, leaving 6 bases between. The V gene's germline CDR1 is MNHNS and CDR2 SASEGT. This CDR3 is CASSEIIQETQYF. As DNA, the CDR3 is TGTGCCAGCAGTGAAATCATACAAGAGACCCAGTACTTC.

The V gene is TRBV4-1, the J gene TRBJ1-2; no clear D gene. This CDR3 is 14 amino acids long. With 3 bases removed from V and 8 bases from J, the gap between germline ends came to 16 bases. Germline V gene lookup returns CDR1 MGHRA and CDR2 YSYEKL. The CDR3 coding sequence is TGCGCCAGCAGCCATGGTCCGTCAGCCTTCGGCTACACCTTC. Encoded protein: CASSHGPSAFGYTF.

V gene TRBV2 combines with J gene TRBJ2-2, with a tentative D call TRBD2 (6 bases). CDR1 and CDR2 from the germline V gene are SNHLY and FYNNEI. This CDR3 has 15 residues. V was trimmed by 6 bases and J by 4 bases, leaving 15 bases between them. The CDR3 protein is CASRGSGGGTGELFF. The CDR3 DNA follows: TGTGCCAGCAGGGGATCCGGGGGTGGCACCGGGGAGCTGTTTTTT.

The V and J genes are TRBV10-1 and TRBJ1-6, with 9 bases identical to TRBD1. V gave up 10 bases and J gave up 6 bases; unmatched junction bases: 13. Germline values: CDR1 WNHNN, CDR2 SYGVQD (reference sequence). This CDR3 has 16 amino acids. CDR3 in DNA: TGCGCCACCGCCGGACAGGGGATTATTATTAATTCACCCCTCCACTTT. Its protein is CATAGQGIIINSPLHF.

This clone was found once. The V and J genes are TRBV6-4 and TRBJ2-1; D is unresolved. V dropped 2 bases and J dropped 8 bases, with 13 bases sitting between them. Germline V CDR1 and CDR2: MRHNA, SNTAGT. The CDR3 has 14 residues. The DNA for the CDR3 is TGTGCCAGCAGTGACCCGAGTTTATCGGATGAGCAGTTCTTC. Translation: CASSDPSLSDEQFF.

This clone came up a few times. The V gene is TRBV28, the J gene TRBJ1-2, with 7 nucleotides matching TRBD1. Germline lookup yields CDR1 MDHEN and CDR2 SYDVKM. V was pared by 6 bases and J by 8 bases, with 12 bases of the junction left unmatched. The CDR3 spans 14 residues. The CDR3 DNA is TGTGCCAGCAGCCCTCCACAGGGGTTAGGGGGCTACACCTTC. It yields the protein CASSPPQGLGGYTF.

This chain connects TRBV14 to TRBJ2-7, with D uncertain. The V gene lost 0 bases and the J gene lost 7 bases, with 16 bases spanning the gap. Germline V CDR1 and CDR2: SGHDN, FVKESK. CDR3 size: 15 residues. CDR3 protein: CASSQDVVSGGEQYF. Here the CDR3 DNA reads TGTGCCAGCAGCCAAGATGTGGTTTCGGGCGGAGAGCAGTACTTC.

The chain is built from TRBV11-2 and TRBJ2-7; D remains unclear. CDR3 length: 13 residues. V shed 3 bases and J shed 0 bases, with 6 bases lying between them. CDR1 SGHAT and CDR2 FQNNGV come from the germline V gene. The CDR3 DNA follows: TGTGCCAGCAGCTTCGAAGCCTCCTACGAGCAGTACTTC. This translates into CASSFEASYEQYF. Based on the CDR3 plus reference TRBV11-2 and TRBJ2-7, the full variable domain is EAGVAQSPRYKIIEKRQSVAFWCNPISGHATLYWYQQILGQGPKLLIQFQNNGVVDDSQLPKDRFSAERLKGVDSTLKIQPAKLEDSAVYLCASSFEASYEQYFGPGTRLTVT.

The V and J genes are TRBV7-3 and TRBJ1-1; the D is unclear. Per germline, CDR1 SGHTA and CDR2 FQGTGA. The CDR3 is 13 residues long. The ends were cut back, 4 bases at V and 3 bases at J, with 9 bases in the middle. The CDR3 here is CASSSYTDTEAFF. CDR3 nucleotides: TGTGCCAGCAGCTCATATACAGACACTGAAGCTTTCTTT.

V usage is TRBV5-8 and J usage is TRBJ2-2; 7 bases match TRBD1. This CDR3 comprises 15 residues. The V and J ends lost 4 bases and 8 bases, in that order; junction bases with no gene match: 11. Germline V lookup: CDR1 SGHTS, CDR2 YDEGEE. The CDR3 sequence: CASSLRLTGPGELFF. The CDR3 nucleotides are TGTGCCAGCAGCCTTAGACTGACAGGGCCGGGGGAGCTGTTTTTT. Variable domain in full (rest from reference TRBV5-8 and TRBJ2-2): EAGVTQSPTHLIKTRGQQATLRCSPISGHTSVYWYQQALGLGLQFLLWYDEGEERNRGNFPPRFSGRQFPNYSSELNVNALELEDSALYLCASSLRLTGPGELFFGEGSRLTVL.

The chain recombines TRBV5-1 with TRBJ2-3; 8 bases match TRBD2. Germline values: CDR1 SGHRS, CDR2 YFSETQ. The V gene end was trimmed by 5 bases and the J gene end by 3 bases; junction bases not matched to a gene: 8. The CDR3 is made up of 15 amino acids. This CDR3 is CASRKAGEETDTQYF. DNA for the CDR3: TGCGCCAGCAGAAAAGCGGGAGAGGAGACAGATACGCAGTATTTT.

V usage is TRBV19 and J usage is TRBJ2-5, with a weak D call TRBD1 (6 bases). The CDR3 is 16 residues long. The germline V gene has CDR1 LNHDA and CDR2 SQIVND (reference sequence). Trimming took 5 bases from V and 6 from J, leaving 22 bases between them. CDR3 amino acids: CASSGVAGAFEKTQYF. CDR3 sequence (DNA): TGTGCCAGTAGTGGCGTAGCAGGGGCGTTTGAAAAGACCCAGTACTTC.

This chain connects TRBV6-1 to TRBJ1-5; a possible D gene is TRBD1 (5 bases). CDR1 and CDR2 (germline): MNHNS, SASEGT. The CDR3 is made up of 19 amino acids. V lost 0 bases to trimming and J lost 5 bases, with 23 bases between them. The CDR3 loop reads CASSEAGPGRRVADQPQHF. The CDR3 region has the DNA TGTGCCAGCAGTGAAGCGGGACCGGGACGGAGGGTGGCGGATCAGCCCCAGCATTTT.

This clone was recorded only once. The V and J genes are TRBV19 and TRBJ2-3, with 11 nucleotides matching TRBD2. Trimming cost V 7 bases and J 2 bases; bases outside gene matches: 2. This CDR3 spans 14 amino acids. Looked up from germline, CDR1 is LNHDA and CDR2 is SQIVND (reference sequence). The CDR3 DNA reads as TGTGCCAGTAAACTAGCGGGGGCCACAGATACGCAGTATTTT. Protein product: CASKLAGATDTQYF.

This clone was recorded once. The same CDR3 also results from other DNA sequences found in this sample. V and J are TRBV19 and TRBJ1-2, with 7 bases aligning to TRBD1. Germline loops: CDR1 LNHDA, CDR2 SQIVND (reference sequence). V was clipped by 1 base and J by 5 bases; unmatched bases: 4. The CDR3 is made up of 14 amino acids. CDR3 amino acids: CASSIGQGGYGYTF. CDR3 in DNA: TGTGCCAGTAGTATAGGACAGGGCGGATATGGCTACACCTTC.